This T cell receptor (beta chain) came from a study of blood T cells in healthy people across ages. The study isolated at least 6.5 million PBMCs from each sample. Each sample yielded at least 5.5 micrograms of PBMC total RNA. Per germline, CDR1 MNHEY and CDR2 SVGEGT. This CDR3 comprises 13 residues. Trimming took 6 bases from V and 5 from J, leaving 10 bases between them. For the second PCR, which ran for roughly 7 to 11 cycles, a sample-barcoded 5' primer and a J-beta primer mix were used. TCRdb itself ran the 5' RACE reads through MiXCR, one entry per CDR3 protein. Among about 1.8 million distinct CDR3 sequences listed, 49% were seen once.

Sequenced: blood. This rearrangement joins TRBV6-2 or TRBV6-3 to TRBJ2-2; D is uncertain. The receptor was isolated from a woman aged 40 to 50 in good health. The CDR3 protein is CASSRGWTGELFF. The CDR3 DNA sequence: TGTGCCAGCAGCCGCGGTTGGACCGGGGAGCTGTTTTTT.